Following are 10 T cell receptor beta chains from one sample sequenced in a study of blood T cell repertoires in COVID-19. Only in-frame clones appear in the TCRdb table, and some are missing; sequencing was by immunoSEQ multiplex PCR. The sample lists roughly 65,000 clones, about 85% seen once, with about a third in the top ten. Sequenced sample: peripheral blood. Every receptor here comes from a woman aged 80 or older with active or convalescent COVID-19.

V is TRBV5-6 and J is TRBJ2-3; the D is unclear. This CDR3 is 14 amino acids long. Germline assignment: CDR1 SGHDT and CDR2 YYEEEE. V was clipped by 4 bases and J by 4 bases, with 13 bases between them. CDR3 coding DNA: TGTGCCAGCAGCCCACGGGTCTTTTCAGATACGCAGTATTTT. Translated: CASSPRVFSDTQYF.

The chain uses TRBV6-2 or TRBV6-3 and TRBJ1-5; TRBD1 agrees at 10 bases. J was trimmed by 7 bases and V by 2 bases; bases with no gene match: 2. Germline CDR1 is MNHEY and CDR2 is SVGEGT. This CDR3 comprises 14 residues. CDR3 amino acids: CASSYGDRGQPQHF. CDR3 nucleotides: TGTGCCAGCAGTTACGGGGACAGGGGCCAGCCCCAGCATTTT.

The V call is TRBV25-1, the J call TRBJ2-3; the D gene is possibly TRBD1 (6 bases). Germline V CDR1 and CDR2: MGHDK, SYGVNS. Trimming shortened V by 5 bases and J by 1 base, and 7 bases separated the two germline ends. The CDR3 covers 13 residues. CDR3 loop: CASSSGGTDTQYF. The DNA for the CDR3 is TGTGCCAGCAGTTCAGGGGGCACAGATACGCAGTATTTT.

This clone was observed a few times. The rearrangement joins TRBV19 to TRBJ1-2; no firm D call. CDR1 is LNHDA and CDR2 is SQIVND in the germline V gene (reference sequence). This CDR3 comprises 14 residues. V lost 3 bases and J 4 bases, leaving 12 bases between the germline ends. DNA for the CDR3: TGTGCCAGTAGTATTGCGGCAGAAGGCTATGGCTACACCTTC. This translates into CASSIAAEGYGYTF.

This sequence joins TRBV6-5 and TRBJ2-1; D remains ambiguous. V was clipped by 2 bases and J by 1 base, with 6 bases between them. CDR3 size: 14 residues. CDR1 is MNHEY and CDR2 is SVGAGI in the germline V gene. The CDR3 region is CASSYGLSYNEQFF. CDR3 in DNA: TGTGCCAGCAGTTACGGGCTTTCCTACAATGAGCAGTTCTTC.

The chain combines TRBV3-1 (or the pseudogene TRBV3-2) with TRBJ1-1; TRBD1 aligns across 7 bases. Trimming at V came to 0 bases and at J to 6 bases, leaving 4 bases not matched to a gene. Germline values: CDR1 LGHDT, CDR2 YNNKEL (reference sequence). CDR3 size: 14 residues. The CDR3 nucleotides read TGTGCCAGCAGCCAAGAGAGGGGGCCAGCTGAAGCTTTCTTT. Translating gives CASSQERGPAEAFF.

The chain couples TRBV24-1 to TRBJ2-5, with 9 bases identical to TRBD1. The CDR3 sequence is 15 residues long. Per the germline V gene, CDR1 is KGHDR and CDR2 is SFDVKD. Trimming removed 1 base from V and 5 bases from J; junction bases left unmatched: 4. The CDR3 loop reads CATSDLPDRGETQYF. CDR3 bases: TGTGCCACCAGTGATTTACCGGACAGGGGTGAGACCCAGTACTTC.

This chain uses TRBV18 with TRBJ2-2, with 7 bases aligning to TRBD1. With 2 bases clipped from V and 6 bases from J, the junction kept 6 bases outside the gene matches. This CDR3 is 15 amino acids long. The germline V gene encodes CDR1 KGHSH and CDR2 LQKENI. This chain's CDR3 is CASSPETGIPGELFF. The CDR3 DNA reads TGTGCCAGCTCACCAGAGACAGGGATCCCCGGGGAGCTGTTTTTT.

The chain recombines TRBV5-5 with TRBJ1-1; D uncertain. This CDR3 spans 14 amino acids. CDR1 and CDR2 from the germline V gene are SGHKS and YYEKEE (reference sequence). V lost 0 bases to trimming and J lost 1 base, with 7 bases between them. The DNA of the CDR3 is TGTGCCAGCAGCTTGGAATGGCAGAACACTGAAGCTTTCTTT. As protein: CASSLEWQNTEAFF.

This chain joins TRBV4-3 and TRBJ1-2, with TRBD1 identical over 7 bases. The germline CDR1 and CDR2 sequences are LGHNA and YSLEER. CDR3 length: 15 residues. Trimming cost V 8 bases and J 3 bases; bases outside gene matches: 12. The CDR3 bases are TGCGCCAGCCGACTCCTAGACAGGGAGGACTATGGCTACACCTTC. Translating gives CASRLLDREDYGYTF.